A single TCR beta chain is shown here with its context. The target of this receptor is not known. No much larger clone is present one base from it, and per-base qualities are unavailable. The CDR3 holds 14 amino acids from the cysteine to the phenylalanine. The only DNA kept is the CDR3, 42 bases in frame from the first base. V loses 1 base, J loses 7 bases, and the germline ends lie 15 bases apart. In the germline V gene, CDR1 corresponds to SGHRS and CDR2 to YFSETQ. TCRbeta CDR3 regions were amplified from genomic DNA by means of the immunoSEQ Assay, a bias-controlled multiplex PCR. The authors processed their data as follows. Nucleated cell counts per sample were estimated from amplification of reference gene primers within the assay. To quantify the absolute abundance of each unique TCRbeta CDR3 rearrangement, sequence reads were collapsed and filtered. For each sample, productive Simpson clonality was calculated as the square root of Simpson's diversity index over productive rearrangements. The source is immuneACCESS, and TCRdb retained only in-frame sequences with V and J called. Part of the clones is not carried over; for the studies checked, unresolved V genes explain less than half of this, and the remainder is unexplained. Clone size and the V and J calls come from that table; the DNA yielded D and trimming. A total of more than 60,000 clones appear in this sample, approximately 90% of them only once. The biggest ten clones account for around 5% of the sample.

The source of the sample is a study of blood T cell repertoires in COVID-19 (dated by TCRdb to 2020 to 2021). For the wider study: Collaborator samples came from the United States, Italy and Spain and covered acute and convalescent phases of COVID-19. Samples were obtained from the ongoing ImmuneRACE study (first 160 participants) and from 1,200 or so subjects provided by 6 global collaborators. A freely available public database, intended as a resource for researchers studying the immune response to SARS-CoV-2, is where the repertoires were released. A de-identified subject ID, COVID-19 status, age in years and sex were almost always included in the sample metadata. The material from the prospective study consisted of cDNA or gDNA derived from T cells, B-cell-depleted T cells, or PBMCs. Subjects who had been exposed to COVID-19, were actively infected with it, or had recovered from it provided the deeply sampled blood TCRbeta repertoires that made up the dataset. Where available, HLA class I and class II types were obtained from metadata supplied by the sample provider rather than from assay-based typing. What the study reported, not specific to this receptor: How much clinical and demographic metadata was included differed by source and by participant, and the metadata was provided uncurated.

Collaborating institutions collected whole blood in K2EDTA tubes following their own protocols. For TCRbeta analysis, collaborator samples were shipped as frozen whole blood, as isolated PBMCs, or as DNA extracted from either sample type. The clonotype comes from an elderly woman with active or convalescent COVID-19. The V and J segments used are TRBV5-1 and TRBJ2-7; tentative D gene TRBD2, with 6 bases matching. Input material: peripheral blood. The nucleotides read TGCGCCAGCAGCTTGCGGACGGGGGTCAGGGAGCAGTACTTC. It is translated as CASSLRTGVREQYF.